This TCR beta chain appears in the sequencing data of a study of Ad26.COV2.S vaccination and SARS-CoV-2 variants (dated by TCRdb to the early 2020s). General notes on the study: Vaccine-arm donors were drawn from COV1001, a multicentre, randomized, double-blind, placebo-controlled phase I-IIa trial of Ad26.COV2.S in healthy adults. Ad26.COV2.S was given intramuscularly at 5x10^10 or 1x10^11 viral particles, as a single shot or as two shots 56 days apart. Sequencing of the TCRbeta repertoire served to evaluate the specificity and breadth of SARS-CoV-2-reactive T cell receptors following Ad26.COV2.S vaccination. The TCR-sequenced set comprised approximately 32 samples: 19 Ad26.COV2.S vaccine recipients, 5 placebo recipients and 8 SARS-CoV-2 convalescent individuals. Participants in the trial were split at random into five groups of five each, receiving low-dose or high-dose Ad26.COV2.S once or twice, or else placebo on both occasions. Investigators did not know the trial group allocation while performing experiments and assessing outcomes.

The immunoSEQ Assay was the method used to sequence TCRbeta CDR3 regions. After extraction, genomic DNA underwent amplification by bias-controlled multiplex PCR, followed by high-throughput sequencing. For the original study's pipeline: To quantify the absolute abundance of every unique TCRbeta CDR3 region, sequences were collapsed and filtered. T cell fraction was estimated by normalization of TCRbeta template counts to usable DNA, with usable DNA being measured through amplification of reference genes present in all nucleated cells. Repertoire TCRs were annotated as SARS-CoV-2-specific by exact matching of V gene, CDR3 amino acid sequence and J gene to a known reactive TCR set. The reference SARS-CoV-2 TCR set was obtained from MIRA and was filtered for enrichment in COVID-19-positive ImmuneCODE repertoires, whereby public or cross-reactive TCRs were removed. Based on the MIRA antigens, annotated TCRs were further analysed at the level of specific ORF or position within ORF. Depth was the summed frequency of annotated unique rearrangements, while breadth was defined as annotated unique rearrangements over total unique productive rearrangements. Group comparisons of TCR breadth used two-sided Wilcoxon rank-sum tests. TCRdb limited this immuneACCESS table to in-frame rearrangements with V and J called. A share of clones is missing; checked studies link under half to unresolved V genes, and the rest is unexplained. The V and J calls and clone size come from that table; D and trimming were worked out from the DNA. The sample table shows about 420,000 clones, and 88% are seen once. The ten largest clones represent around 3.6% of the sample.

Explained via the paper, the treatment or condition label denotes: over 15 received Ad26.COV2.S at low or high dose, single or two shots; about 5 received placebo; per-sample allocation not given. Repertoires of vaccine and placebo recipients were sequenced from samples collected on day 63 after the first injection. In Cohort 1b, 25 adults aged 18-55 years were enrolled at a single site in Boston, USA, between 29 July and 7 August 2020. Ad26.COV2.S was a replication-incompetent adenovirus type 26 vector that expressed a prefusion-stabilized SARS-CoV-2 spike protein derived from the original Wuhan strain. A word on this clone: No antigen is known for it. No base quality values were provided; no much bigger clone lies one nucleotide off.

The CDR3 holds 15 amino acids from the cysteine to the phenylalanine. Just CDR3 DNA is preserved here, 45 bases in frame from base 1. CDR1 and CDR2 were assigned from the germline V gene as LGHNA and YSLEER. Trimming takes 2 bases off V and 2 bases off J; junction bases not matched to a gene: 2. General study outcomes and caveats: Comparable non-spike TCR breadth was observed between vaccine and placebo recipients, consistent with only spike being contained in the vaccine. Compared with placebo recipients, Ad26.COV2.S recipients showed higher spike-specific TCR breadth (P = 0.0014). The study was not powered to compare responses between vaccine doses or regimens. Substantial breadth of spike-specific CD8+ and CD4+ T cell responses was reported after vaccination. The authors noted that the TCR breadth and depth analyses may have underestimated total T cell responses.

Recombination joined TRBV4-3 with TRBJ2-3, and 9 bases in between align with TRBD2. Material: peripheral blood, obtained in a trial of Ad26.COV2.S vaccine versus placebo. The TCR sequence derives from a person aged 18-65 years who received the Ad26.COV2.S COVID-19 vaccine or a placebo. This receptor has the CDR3 CASSQLAGVTDTQYF. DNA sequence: TGCGCCAGCAGCCAATTAGCGGGGGTCACAGATACGCAGTATTTT.